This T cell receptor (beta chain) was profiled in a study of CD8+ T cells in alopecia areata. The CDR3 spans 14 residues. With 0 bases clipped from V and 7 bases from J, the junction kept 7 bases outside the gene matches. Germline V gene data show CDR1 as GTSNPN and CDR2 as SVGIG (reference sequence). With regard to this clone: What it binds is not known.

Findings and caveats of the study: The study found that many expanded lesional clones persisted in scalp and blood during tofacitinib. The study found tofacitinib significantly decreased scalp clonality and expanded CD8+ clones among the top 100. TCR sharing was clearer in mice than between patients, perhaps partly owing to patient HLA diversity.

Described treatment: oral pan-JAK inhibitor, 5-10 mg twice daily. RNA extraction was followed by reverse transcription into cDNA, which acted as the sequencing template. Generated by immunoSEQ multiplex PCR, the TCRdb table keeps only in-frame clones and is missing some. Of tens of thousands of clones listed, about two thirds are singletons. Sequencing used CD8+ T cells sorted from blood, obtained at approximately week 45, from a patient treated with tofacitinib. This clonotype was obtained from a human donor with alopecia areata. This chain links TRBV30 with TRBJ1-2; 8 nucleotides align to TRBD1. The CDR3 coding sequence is TGTGCCTGGAGTGTAAAGCAGGGGGCGCGTGGCTACACCTTC. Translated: CAWSVKQGARGYTF.